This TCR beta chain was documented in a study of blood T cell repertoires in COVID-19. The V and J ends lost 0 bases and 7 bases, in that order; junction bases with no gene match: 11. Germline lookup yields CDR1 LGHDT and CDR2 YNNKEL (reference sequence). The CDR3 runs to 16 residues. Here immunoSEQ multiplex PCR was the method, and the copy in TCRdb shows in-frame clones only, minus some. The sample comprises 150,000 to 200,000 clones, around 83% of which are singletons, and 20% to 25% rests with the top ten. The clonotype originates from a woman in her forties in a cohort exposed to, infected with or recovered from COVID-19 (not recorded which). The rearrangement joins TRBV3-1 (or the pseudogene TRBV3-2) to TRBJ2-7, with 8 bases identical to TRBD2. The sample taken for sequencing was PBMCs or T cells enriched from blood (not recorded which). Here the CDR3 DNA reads TGTGCCAGCAGCCAAGATAGAGCGGGAGAAATAAAAGAGCAGTACTTC. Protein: CASSQDRAGEIKEQYF.